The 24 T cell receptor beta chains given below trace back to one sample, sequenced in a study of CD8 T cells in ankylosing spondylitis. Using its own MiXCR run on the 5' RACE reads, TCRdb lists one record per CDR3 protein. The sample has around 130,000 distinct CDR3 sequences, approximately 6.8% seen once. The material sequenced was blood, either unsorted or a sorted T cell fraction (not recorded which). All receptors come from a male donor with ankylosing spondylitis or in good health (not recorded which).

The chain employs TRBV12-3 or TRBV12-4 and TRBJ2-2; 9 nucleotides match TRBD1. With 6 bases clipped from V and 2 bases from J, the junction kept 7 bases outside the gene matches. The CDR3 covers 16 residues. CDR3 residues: CASRKQGAINTGELFF. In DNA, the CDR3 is TGTGCCAGCAGGAAACAGGGGGCGATAAACACCGGGGAGCTGTTTTTT.

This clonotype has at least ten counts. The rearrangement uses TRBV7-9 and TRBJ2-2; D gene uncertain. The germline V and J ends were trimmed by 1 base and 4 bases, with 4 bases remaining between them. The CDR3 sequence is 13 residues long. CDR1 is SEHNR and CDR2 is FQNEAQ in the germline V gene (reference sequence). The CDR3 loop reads CASSLDPTGELFF. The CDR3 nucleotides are TGTGCCAGCAGCTTAGACCCCACCGGGGAGCTGTTTTTT. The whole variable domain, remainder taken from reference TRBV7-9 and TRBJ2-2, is DTGVSQNPRHKITKRGQNVTFRCDPISEHNRLYWYRQTLGQGPEFLTYFQNEAQLEKSRLLSDRFSAERPKGSFSTLEIQRTEQGDSAMYLCASSLDPTGELFFGEGSRLTVL.

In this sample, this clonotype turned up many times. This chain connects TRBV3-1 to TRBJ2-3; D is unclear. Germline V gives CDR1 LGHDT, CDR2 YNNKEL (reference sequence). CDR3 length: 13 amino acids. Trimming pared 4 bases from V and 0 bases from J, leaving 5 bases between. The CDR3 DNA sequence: TGTGCCAGCAGCCCTGCCAGCACAGATACGCAGTATTTT. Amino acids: CASSPASTDTQYF.

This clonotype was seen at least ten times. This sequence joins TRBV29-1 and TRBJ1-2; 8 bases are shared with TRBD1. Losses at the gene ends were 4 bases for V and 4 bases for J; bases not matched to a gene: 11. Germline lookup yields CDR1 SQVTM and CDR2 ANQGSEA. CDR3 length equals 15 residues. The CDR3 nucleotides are TGCAGCGTTGTGCCCCCGGACAGGGCGGGCTATGGCTACACCTTC. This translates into CSVVPPDRAGYGYTF.

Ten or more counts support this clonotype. The CDR3 DNA sequence: TGTGCCAGCAGTTACTCAGGGGACAATGAGCAGTTCTTC. It specifies CASSYSGDNEQFF. V gene TRBV6-5 combines with J gene TRBJ2-1; D perhaps matches TRBD1 (5 bases). CDR1 and CDR2 (germline): MNHEY, SVGAGI. Trimming cost V 0 bases and J 5 bases, with 5 bases left between them. This CDR3 region has 13 residues.

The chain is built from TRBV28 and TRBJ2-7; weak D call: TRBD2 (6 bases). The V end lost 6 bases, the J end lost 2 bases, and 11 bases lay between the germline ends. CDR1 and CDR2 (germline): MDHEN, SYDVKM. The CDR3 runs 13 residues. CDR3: CASSQGGAYEQYF. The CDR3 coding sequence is TGTGCCAGCAGCCAAGGAGGGGCCTACGAGCAGTACTTC. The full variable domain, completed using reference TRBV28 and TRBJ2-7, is DVKVTQSSRYLVKRTGEKVFLECVQDMDHENMFWYRQDPGLGLRLIYFSYDVKMKEKGDIPEGYSVSREKKERFSLILESASTNQTSMYLCASSQGGAYEQYFGPGTRLTVT.

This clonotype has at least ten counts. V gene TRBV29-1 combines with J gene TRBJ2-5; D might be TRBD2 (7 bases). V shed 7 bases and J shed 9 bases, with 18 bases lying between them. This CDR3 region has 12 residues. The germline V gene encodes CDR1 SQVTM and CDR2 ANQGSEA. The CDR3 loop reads CSAHEGGEAQYF. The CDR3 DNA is TGCAGCGCCCACGAGGGGGGGGAGGCCCAGTACTTC. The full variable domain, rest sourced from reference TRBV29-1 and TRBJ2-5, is SAVISQKPSRDICQRGTSLTIQCQVDSQVTMMFWYRQQPGQSLTLIATANQGSEATYESGFVIDKFPISRPNLTFSTLTVSNMSPEDSSIYLCSAHEGGEAQYFGPGTRLLVL.

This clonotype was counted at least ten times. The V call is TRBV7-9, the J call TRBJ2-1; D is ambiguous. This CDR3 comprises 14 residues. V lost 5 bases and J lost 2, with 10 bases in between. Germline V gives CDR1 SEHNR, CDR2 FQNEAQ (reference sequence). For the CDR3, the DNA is TGTGCCAGCAGCAAGATGAGCGCCTACAATGAGCAGTTCTTC. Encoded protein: CASSKMSAYNEQFF. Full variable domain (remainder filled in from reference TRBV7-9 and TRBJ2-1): DTGVSQNPRHKITKRGQNVTFRCDPISEHNRLYWYRQTLGQGPEFLTYFQNEAQLEKSRLLSDRFSAERPKGSFSTLEIQRTEQGDSAMYLCASSKMSAYNEQFFGPGTRLTVL.

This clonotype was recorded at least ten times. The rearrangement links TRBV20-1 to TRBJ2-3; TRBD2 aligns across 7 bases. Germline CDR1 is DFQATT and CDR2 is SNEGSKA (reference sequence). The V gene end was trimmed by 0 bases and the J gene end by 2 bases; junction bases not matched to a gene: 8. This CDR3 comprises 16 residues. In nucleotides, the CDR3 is TGCAGTGCTAGAGAGGGGGGACTATCTCTCACAGATACGCAGTATTTT. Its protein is CSAREGGLSLTDTQYF.

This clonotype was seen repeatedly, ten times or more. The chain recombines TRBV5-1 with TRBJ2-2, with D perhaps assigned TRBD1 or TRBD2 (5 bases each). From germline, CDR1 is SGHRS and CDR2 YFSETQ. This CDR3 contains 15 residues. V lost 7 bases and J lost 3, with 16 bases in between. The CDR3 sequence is CASAFSWDDTGELFF. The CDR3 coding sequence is TGCGCCAGCGCCTTTTCGTGGGACGACACCGGGGAGCTGTTTTTT. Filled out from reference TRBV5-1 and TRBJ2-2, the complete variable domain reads KAGVTQTPRYLIKTRGQQVTLSCSPISGHRSVSWYQQTPGQGLQFLFEYFSETQRNKGNFPGRFSGRQFSNSRSEMNVSTLELGDSALYLCASAFSWDDTGELFFGEGSRLTVL.

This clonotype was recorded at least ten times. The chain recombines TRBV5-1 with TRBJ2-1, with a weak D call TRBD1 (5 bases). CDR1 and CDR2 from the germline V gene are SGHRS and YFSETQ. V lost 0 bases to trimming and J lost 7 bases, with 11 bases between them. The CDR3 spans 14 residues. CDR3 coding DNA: TGCGCCAGCAGCTTGGATCCAGGGTCAAATGAGCAGTTCTTC. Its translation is CASSLDPGSNEQFF.

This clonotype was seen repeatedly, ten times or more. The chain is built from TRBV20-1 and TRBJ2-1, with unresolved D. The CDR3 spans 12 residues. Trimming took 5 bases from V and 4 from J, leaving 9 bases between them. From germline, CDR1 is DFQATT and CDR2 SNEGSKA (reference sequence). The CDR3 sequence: CSAPFSYNEQFF. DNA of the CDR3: TGCAGTGCTCCCTTTTCTTACAATGAGCAGTTCTTC.

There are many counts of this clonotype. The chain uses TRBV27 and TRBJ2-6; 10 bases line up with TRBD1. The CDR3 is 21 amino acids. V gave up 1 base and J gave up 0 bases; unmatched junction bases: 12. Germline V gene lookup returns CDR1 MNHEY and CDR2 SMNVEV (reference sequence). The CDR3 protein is CASSLYPLLGQGYSGANVLTF. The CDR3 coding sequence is TGTGCCAGCAGTTTATATCCCCTCTTGGGACAGGGGTACTCTGGGGCCAACGTCCTGACTTTC.

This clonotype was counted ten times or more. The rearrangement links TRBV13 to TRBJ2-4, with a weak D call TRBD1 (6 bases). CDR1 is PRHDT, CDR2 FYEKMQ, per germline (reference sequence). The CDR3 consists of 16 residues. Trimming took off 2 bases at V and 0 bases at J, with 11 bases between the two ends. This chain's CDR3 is CASSLLTGEAKNIQYF. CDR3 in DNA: TGTGCCAGCAGCTTATTGACAGGAGAAGCCAAAAACATTCAGTACTTC.

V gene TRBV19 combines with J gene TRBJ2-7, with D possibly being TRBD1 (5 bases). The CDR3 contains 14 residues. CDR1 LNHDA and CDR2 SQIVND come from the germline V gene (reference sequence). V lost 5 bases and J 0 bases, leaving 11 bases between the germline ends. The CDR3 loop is CASSQPTVSYEQYF. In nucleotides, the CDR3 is TGTGCCAGTAGTCAACCGACAGTCTCCTACGAGCAGTACTTC.

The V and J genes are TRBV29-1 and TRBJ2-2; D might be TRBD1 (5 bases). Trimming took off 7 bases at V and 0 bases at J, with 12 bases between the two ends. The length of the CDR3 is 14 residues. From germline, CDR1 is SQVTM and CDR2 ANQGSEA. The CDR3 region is CSAGADTNTGELFF. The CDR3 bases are TGCAGCGCTGGGGCAGACACGAACACCGGGGAGCTGTTTTTT.

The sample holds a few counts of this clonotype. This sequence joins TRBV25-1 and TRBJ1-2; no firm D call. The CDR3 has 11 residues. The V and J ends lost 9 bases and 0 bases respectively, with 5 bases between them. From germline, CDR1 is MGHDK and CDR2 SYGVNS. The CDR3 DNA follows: TGTGCCAGTTCCGCTAACTATGGCTACACCTTC. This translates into CASSANYGYTF.

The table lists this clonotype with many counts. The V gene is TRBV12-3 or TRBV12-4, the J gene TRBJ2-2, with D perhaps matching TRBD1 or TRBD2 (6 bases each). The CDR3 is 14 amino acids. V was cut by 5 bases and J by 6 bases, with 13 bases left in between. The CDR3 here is CASSPSRGAGELFF. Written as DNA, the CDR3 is TGTGCCAGCAGTCCTTCGAGGGGGGCCGGGGAGCTGTTTTTT.

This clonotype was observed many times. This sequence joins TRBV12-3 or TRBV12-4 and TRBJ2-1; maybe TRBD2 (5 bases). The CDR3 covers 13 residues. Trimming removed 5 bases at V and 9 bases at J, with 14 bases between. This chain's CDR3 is CASSETTLGEQFF. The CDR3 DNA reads TGTGCCAGCAGTGAGACTACTTTGGGTGAGCAGTTCTTC.

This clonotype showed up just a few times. The CDR3 reads CASSSIETGGFEQYF. For the CDR3, the DNA is TGTGCCAGCAGCTCCATAGAGACAGGGGGGTTCGAGCAGTACTTC. The rearrangement uses TRBV5-4 and TRBJ2-7; 9 nucleotides match TRBD1. CDR1 is SGHNT and CDR2 is YYREEE in the germline V gene (reference sequence). Trimming cost V 3 bases and J 6 bases; bases outside gene matches: 10. This CDR3 comprises 15 residues.

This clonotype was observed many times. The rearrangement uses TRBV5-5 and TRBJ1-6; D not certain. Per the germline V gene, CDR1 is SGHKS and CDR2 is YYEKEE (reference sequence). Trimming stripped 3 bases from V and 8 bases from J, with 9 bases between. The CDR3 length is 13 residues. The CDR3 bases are TGTGCCAGCAGCTATGACGGGGATTCACCCCTCCACTTT. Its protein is CASSYDGDSPLHF.

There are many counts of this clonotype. This CDR3 reads CASSLGPSGGLGSYEQYF. For the CDR3, the DNA is TGTGCCAGCAGCTTAGGTCCTAGCGGGGGCCTGGGGTCCTACGAGCAGTACTTC. This chain connects TRBV11-2 to TRBJ2-7; 10 bases match TRBD2. Looked up from germline, CDR1 is SGHAT and CDR2 is FQNNGV. The CDR3 has 18 residues. V dropped 1 base and J dropped 1; count of bases not matched to a gene: 10. The variable domain in full, completed from reference TRBV11-2 and TRBJ2-7, reads EAGVAQSPRYKIIEKRQSVAFWCNPISGHATLYWYQQILGQGPKLLIQFQNNGVVDDSQLPKDRFSAERLKGVDSTLKIQPAKLEDSAVYLCASSLGPSGGLGSYEQYFGPGTRLTVT.

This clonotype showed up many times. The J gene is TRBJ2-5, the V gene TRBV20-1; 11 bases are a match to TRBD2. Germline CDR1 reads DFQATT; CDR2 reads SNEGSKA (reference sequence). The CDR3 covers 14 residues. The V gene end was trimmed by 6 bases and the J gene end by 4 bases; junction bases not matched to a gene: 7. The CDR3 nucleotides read TGCAGTGCCCCAAAACTAGCGGGAGTAGAGACCCAGTACTTC. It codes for CSAPKLAGVETQYF.

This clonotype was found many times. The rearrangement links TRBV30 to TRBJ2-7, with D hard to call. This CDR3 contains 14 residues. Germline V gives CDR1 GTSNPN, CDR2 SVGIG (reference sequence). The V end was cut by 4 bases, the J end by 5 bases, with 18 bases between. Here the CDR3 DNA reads TGTGCCTGGAAAGGAGTGGGGTGGGGTCACGAGCAGTACTTC. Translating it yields CAWKGVGWGHEQYF.